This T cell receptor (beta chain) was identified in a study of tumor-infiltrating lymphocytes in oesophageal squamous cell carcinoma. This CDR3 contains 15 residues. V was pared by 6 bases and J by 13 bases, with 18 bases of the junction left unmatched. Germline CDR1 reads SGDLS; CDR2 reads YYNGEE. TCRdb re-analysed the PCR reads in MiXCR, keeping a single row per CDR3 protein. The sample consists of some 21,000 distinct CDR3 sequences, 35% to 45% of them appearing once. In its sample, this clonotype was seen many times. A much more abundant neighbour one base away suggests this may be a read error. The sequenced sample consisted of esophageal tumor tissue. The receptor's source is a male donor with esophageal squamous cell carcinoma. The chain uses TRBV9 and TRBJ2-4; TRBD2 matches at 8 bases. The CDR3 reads CASTPPGRVYNEQYF. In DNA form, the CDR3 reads TGTGCCAGCACCCCTCCCGGGAGGGTTTACAATGAGCAGTACTTC.